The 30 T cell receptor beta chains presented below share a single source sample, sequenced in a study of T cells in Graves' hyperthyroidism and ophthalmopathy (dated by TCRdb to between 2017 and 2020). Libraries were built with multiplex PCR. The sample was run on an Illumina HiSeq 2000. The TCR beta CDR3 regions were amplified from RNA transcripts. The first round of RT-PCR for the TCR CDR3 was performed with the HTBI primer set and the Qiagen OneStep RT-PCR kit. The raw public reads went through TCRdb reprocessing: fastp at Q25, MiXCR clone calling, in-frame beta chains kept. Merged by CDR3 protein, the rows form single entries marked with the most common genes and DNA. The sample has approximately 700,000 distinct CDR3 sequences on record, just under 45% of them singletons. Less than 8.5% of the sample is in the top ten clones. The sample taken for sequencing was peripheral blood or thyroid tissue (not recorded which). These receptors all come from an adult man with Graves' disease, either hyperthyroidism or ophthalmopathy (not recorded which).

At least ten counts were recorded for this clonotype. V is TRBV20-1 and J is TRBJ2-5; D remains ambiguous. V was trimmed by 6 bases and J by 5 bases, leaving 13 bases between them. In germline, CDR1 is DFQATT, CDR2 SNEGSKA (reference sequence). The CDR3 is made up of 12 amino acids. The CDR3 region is CSAPSAWETQYF. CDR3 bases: TGCAGTGCCCCCTCAGCCTGGGAGACCCAGTACTTC.

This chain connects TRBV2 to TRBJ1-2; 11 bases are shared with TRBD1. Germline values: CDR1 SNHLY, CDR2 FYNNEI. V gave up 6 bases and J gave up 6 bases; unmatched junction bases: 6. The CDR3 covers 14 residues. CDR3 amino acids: CASSPGQGENGYTF. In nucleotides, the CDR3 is TGTGCCAGCAGCCCGGGACAGGGGGAAAATGGCTACACCTTC.

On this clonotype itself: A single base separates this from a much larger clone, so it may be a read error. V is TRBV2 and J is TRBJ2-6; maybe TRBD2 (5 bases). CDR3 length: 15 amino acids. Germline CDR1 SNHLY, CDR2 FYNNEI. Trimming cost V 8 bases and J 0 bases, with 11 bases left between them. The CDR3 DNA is TGTGCCAGCGGAGGACCGCTCTCTGGGGCCAACGTCCTGACTTTC. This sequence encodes CASGGPLSGANVLTF.

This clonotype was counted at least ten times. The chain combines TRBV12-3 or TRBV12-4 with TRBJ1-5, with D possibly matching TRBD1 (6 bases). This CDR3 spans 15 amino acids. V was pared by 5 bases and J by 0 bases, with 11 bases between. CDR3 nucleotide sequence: TGTGCCAGCAGTCCCCAGGGGTTTAGCAATCAGCCCCAGCATTTT. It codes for CASSPQGFSNQPQHF.

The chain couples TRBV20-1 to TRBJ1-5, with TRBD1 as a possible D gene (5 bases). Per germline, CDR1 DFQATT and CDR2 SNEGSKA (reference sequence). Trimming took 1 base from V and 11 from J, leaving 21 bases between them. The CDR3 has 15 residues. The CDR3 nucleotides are TGCAGTGCTAGAGCTAGCGGGGGGTTCACGGAGACCCAGCATTTT. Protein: CSARASGGFTETQHF.

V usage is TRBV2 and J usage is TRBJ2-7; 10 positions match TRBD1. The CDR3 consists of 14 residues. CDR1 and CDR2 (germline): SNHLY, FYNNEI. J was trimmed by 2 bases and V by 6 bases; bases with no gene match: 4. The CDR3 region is CASRFGTGAYEQYF. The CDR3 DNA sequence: TGTGCCAGCAGATTCGGGACAGGGGCCTACGAGCAGTACTTC.

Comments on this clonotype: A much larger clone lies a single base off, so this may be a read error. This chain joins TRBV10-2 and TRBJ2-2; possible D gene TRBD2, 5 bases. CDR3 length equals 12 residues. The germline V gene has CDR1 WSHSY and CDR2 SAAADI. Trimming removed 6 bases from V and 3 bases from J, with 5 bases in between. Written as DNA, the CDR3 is TGCGCCAGCAGGGAGGACACCGGGGAGCTGTTTTTT. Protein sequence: CASREDTGELFF.

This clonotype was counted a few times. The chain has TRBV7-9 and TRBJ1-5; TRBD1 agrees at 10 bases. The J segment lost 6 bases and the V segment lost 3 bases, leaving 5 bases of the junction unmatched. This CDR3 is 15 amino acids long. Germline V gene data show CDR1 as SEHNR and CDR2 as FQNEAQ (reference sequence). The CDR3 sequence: CASSFRDRGGQPQHF. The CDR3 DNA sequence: TGTGCCAGCAGCTTCCGGGACAGGGGTGGTCAGCCCCAGCATTTT.

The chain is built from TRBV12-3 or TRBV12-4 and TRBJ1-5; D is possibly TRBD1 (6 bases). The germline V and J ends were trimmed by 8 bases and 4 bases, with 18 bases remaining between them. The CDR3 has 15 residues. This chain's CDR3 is CASSPNGQQNQPQHF. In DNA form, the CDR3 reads TGTGCCAGCTCACCAAATGGACAGCAGAATCAGCCCCAGCATTTT.

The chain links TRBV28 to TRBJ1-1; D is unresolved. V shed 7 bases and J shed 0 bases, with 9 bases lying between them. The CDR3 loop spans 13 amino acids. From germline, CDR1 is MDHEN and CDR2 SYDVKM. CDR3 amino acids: CASKKYMNTEAFF. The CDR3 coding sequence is TGTGCCAGCAAAAAATATATGAACACTGAAGCTTTCTTT.

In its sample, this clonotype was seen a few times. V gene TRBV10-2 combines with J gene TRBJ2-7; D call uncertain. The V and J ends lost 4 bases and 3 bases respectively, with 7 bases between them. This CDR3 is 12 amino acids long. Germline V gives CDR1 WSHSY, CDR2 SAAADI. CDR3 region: CASSGLYYEQYF. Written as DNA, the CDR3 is TGCGCCAGCAGTGGGTTATACTACGAGCAGTACTTC.

The CDR3 here is CASSAAATGELFF. Written as DNA, the CDR3 is TGTGCCAGCAGCGCAGCCGCCACCGGGGAGCTGTTTTTT. The V call is TRBV7-2, the J call TRBJ2-2; D unresolved. There are 13 residues in the CDR3. Trimming removed 5 bases at V and 4 bases at J, with 8 bases between. From germline, CDR1 is SGHTA and CDR2 FQGNSA.

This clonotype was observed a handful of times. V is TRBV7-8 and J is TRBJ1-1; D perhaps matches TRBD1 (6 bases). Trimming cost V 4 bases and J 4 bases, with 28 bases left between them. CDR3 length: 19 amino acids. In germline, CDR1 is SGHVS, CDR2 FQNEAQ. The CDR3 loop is CASSSTAPAFLTGATEAFF. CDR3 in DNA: TGTGCCAGCAGCTCAACTGCCCCGGCGTTCCTGACAGGAGCCACTGAAGCTTTCTTT.

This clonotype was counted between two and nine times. The CDR3 DNA follows: TGCGCCAGCAGCTTGGTGCTAGCCGACCAAGAGACCCAGTACTTC. This gives the protein CASSLVLADQETQYF. The chain employs TRBV5-1 and TRBJ2-5; possible D gene TRBD2, 5 bases. Trimming stripped 0 bases from V and 0 bases from J, with 9 bases between. The CDR3 length is 15 residues. Germline assignment: CDR1 SGHRS and CDR2 YFSETQ. Full variable domain (remainder filled in from reference TRBV5-1 and TRBJ2-5): KAGVTQTPRYLIKTRGQQVTLSCSPISGHRSVSWYQQTPGQGLQFLFEYFSETQRNKGNFPGRFSGRQFSNSRSEMNVSTLELGDSALYLCASSLVLADQETQYFGPGTRLLVL.

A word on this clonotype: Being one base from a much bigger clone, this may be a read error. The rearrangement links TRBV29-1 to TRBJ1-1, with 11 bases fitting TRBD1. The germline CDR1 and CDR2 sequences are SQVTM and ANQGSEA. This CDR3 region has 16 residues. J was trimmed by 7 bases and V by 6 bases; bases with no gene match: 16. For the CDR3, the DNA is TGCAGCGTCCTCCGGGACAGGGGGAGAGTGAGCATTGAAGCTTTCTTT. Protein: CSVLRDRGRVSIEAFF.

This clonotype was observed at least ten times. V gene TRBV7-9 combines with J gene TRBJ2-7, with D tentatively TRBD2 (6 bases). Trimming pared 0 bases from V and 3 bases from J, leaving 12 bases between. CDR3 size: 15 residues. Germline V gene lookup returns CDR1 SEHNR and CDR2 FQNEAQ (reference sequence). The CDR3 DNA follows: TGTGCCAGCAGCTTAGCGGGAGGAAGGTACTACGAGCAGTACTTC. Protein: CASSLAGGRYYEQYF.

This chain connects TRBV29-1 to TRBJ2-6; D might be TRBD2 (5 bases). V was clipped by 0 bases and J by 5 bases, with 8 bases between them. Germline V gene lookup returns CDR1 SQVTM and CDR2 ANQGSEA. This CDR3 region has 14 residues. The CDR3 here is CSVEDHGRANVLTF. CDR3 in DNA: TGCAGCGTTGAAGATCACGGGAGGGCCAACGTCCTGACTTTC.

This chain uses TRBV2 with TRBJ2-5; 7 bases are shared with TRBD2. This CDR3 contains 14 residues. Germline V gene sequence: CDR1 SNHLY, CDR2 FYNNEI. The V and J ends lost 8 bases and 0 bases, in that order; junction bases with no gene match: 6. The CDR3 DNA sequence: TGTGCCAGCGTTCCCCTAGCGGACCAAGAGACCCAGTACTTC. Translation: CASVPLADQETQYF.

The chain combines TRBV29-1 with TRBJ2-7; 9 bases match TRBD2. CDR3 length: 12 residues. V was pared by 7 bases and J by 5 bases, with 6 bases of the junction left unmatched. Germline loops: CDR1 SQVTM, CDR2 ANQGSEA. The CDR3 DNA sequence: TGCAGCGGGGCTAGCGGGACAGACGAGCAGTACTTC. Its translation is CSGASGTDEQYF.

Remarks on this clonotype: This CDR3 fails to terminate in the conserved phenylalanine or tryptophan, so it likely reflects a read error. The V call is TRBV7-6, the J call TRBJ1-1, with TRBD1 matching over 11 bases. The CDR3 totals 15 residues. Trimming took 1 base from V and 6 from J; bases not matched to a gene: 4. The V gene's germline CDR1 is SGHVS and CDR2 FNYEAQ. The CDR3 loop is CASSLGGTGGAEAFS. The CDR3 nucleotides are TGTGCCAGCAGCTTAGGCGGGACAGGGGGTGCTGAAGCTTTCTCT.

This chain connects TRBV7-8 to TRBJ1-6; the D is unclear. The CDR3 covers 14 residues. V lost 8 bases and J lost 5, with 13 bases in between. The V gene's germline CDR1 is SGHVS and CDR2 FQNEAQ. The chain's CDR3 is CASRNSGDNSPLHF. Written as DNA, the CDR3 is TGTGCCAGCCGCAACAGCGGCGATAATTCACCCCTCCACTTT.

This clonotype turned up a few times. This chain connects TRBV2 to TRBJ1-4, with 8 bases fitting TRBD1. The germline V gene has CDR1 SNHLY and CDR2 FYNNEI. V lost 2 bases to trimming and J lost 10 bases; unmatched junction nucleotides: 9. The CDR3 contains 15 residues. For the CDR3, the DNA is TGTGCCAGCAGTGAAAGAGGGACAGGCTCTGGAAAACTGTTTTTT. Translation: CASSERGTGSGKLFF.

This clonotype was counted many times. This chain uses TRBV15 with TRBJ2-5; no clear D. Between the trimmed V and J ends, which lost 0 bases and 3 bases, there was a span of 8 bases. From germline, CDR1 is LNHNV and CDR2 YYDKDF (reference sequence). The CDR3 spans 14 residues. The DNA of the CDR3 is TGTGCCACCAGCAGAGATATGGTGGAAGAGACCCAGTACTTC. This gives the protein CATSRDMVEETQYF.

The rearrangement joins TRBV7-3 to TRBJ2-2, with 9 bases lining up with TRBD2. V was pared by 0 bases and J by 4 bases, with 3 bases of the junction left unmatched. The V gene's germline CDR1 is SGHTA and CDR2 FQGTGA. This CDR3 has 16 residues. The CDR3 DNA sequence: TGTGCCAGCAGCTTAACTAGCGGGAGTGTCACCGGGGAGCTGTTTTTT. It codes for CASSLTSGSVTGELFF. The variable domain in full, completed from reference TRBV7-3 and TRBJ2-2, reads GAGVSQTPSNKVTEKGKYVELRCDPISGHTALYWYRQSLGQGPEFLIYFQGTGAADDSGLPNDRFFAVRPEGSVSTLKIQRTERGDSAVYLCASSLTSGSVTGELFFGEGSRLTVL.

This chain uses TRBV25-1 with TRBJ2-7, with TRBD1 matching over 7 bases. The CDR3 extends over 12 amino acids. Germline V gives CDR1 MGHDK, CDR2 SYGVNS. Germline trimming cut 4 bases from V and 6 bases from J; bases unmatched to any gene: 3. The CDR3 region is CASSGQGPEQYF. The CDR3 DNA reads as TGTGCCAGCAGTGGACAGGGTCCCGAGCAGTACTTC.

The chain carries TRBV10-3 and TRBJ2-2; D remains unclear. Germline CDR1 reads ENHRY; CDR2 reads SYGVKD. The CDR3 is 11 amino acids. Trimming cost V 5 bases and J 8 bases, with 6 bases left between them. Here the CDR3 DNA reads TGTGCCATCAGTCAGACAGGGGAGCTGTTTTTT. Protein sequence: CAISQTGELFF.

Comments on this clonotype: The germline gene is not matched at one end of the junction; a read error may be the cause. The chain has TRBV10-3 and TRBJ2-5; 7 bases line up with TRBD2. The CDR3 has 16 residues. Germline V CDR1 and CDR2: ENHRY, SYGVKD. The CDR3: CASSSGGSGFQETQYF. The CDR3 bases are TGTGCCAGCAGTTCGGGAGGTAGCGGATTCCAAGAGACCCAGTACTTC.

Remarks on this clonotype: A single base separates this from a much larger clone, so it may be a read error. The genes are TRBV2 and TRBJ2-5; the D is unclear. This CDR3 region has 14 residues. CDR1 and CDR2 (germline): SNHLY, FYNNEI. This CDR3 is CAISAGHAGETQYF. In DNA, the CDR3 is TGTGCCATCAGTGCAGGTCACGCAGGCGAGACCCAGTACTTC. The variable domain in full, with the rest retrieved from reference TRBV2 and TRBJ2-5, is EPEVTQTPSHQVTQMGQEVILRCVPISNHLYFYWYRQILGQKVEFLVSFYNNEISEKSEIFDDQFSVERPDGSNFTLKIRSTKLEDSAMYFCAISAGHAGETQYFGPGTRLLVL.

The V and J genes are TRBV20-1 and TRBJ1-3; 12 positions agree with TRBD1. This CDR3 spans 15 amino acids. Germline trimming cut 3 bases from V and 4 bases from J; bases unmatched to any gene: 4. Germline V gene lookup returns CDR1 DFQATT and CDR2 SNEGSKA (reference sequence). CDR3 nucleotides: TGCAGTGCTAGGGGACAGGGGGCGCAAGGAAACACCATATATTTT. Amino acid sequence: CSARGQGAQGNTIYF.

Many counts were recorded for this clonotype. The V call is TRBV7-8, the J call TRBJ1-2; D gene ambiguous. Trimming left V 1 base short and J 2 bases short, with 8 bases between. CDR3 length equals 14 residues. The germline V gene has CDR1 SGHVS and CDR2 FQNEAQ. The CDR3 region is CASSLDGRNYGYTF. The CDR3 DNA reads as TGTGCCAGCAGCTTAGATGGCAGGAACTATGGCTACACCTTC. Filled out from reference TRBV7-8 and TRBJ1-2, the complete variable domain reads GAGVSQSPRYKVAKRGQDVALRCDPISGHVSLFWYQQALGQGPEFLTYFQNEAQLDKSGLPSDRFFAERPEGSVSTLKIQRTQQEDSAVYLCASSLDGRNYGYTFGSGTRLTVV.